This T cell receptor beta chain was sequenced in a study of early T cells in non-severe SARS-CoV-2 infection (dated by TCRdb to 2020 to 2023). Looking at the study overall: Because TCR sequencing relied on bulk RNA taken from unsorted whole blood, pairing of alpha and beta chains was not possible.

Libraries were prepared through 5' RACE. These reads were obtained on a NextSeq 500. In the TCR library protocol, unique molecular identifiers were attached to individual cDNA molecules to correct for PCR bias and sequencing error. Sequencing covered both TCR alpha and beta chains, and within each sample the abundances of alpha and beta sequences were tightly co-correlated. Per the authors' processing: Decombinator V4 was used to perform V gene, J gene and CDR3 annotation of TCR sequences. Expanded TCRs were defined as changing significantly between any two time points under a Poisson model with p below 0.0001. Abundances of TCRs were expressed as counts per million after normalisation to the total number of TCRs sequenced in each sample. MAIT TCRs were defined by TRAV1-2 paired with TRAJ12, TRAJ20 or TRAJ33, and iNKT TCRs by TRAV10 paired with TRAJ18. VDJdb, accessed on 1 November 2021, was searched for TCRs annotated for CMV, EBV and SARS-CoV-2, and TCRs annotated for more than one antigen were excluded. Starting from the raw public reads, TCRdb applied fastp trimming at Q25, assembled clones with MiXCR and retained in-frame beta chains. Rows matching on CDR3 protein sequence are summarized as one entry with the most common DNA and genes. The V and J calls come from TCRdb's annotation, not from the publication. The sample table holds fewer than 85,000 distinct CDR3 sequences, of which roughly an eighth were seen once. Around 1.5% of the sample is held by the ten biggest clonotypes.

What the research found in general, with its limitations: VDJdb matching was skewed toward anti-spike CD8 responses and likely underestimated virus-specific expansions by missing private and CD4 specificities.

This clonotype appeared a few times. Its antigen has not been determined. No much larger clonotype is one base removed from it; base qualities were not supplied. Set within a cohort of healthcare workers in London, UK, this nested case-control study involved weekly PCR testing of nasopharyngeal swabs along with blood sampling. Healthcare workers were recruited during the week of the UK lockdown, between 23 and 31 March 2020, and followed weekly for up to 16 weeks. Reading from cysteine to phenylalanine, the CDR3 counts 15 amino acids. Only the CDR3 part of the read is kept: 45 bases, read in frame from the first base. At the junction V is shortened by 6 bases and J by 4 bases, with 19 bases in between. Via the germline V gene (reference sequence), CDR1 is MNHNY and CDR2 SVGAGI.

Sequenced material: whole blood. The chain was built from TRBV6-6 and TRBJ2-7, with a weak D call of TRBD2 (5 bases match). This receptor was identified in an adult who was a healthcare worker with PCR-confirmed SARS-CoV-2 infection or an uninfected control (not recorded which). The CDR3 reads CASSPSATTLYEQYF. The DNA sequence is TGTGCCAGCAGCCCCTCTGCGACTACCCTTTACGAGCAGTACTTC.